Listed below are T cell receptor beta chains from one sample, sequenced in a study of T-cell memory formation after mild COVID-19. TCRdb itself ran the 5' RACE reads through MiXCR, one entry per CDR3 protein. This table holds around 53,000 distinct CDR3 sequences, 12% found once. The sample taken for sequencing was PBMCs or a T cell subset sorted from them (not recorded which). These receptor sequences come from a man aged 18 to 29 who had mild COVID-19 (a few samples of this study predate the infection). Cell type and time point are not known. Both conserved end residues are part of each CDR3. Fields, in order: V gene, CDR3 length, D gene, J gene, clone size, CDR3 DNA, CDR3 protein. The D gene is left open where the match is weak. Clone size appears in some rows only: once, few, many, or a class for an expanded clone.

v_call: TRBV20-1
cdr3_length: 12
d_call: NA
j_call: TRBJ2-1
clone_size: few
cdr3_nt: TGCAGTGCTATGGGGGGACGGGGTGAGCAGTTCTTC
cdr3_aa: CSAMGGRGEQFF

v_call: TRBV25-1
cdr3_length: 13
d_call: TRBD1
j_call: TRBJ1-1
clone_size: NA
cdr3_nt: TGTGCCAGCAGTGACCCCGGGACAGACCGGCGATGTTTT
cdr3_aa: CASSDPGTDRRCF

v_call: TRBV12-5
cdr3_length: 14
d_call: NA
j_call: TRBJ2-1
clone_size: NA
cdr3_nt: TGTGCTAGTGGTTTGGTACCCAACTACAATGAGCAGTTCTTC
cdr3_aa: CASGLVPNYNEQFF

v_call: TRBV6-2/TRBV6-3
cdr3_length: 16
d_call: TRBD2
j_call: TRBJ2-7
clone_size: few
cdr3_nt: TGTGCCAGCAGGATAGCGGGGGCCATTAGCTCCTACGAGCAGTACTTC
cdr3_aa: CASRIAGAISSYEQYF

v_call: TRBV12-3/TRBV12-4
cdr3_length: 14
d_call: NA
j_call: TRBJ2-7
clone_size: many
cdr3_nt: TGTGCCAGCAGTTTCGGGCGGACCACCTACGAGCAGTACTTC
cdr3_aa: CASSFGRTTYEQYF

v_call: TRBV7-9
cdr3_length: 14
d_call: NA
j_call: TRBJ2-6
clone_size: few
cdr3_nt: TGTGCCAGCAGCCACCCGGCTGGGGCCAACGTCCTGACTTTC
cdr3_aa: CASSHPAGANVLTF

v_call: TRBV6-4
cdr3_length: 16
d_call: TRBD2
j_call: TRBJ2-3
clone_size: NA
cdr3_nt: TGTGCCAGCAGTGCCACTAGCGGGGGGGCCTTAGATACGCAGTATTTT
cdr3_aa: CASSATSGGALDTQYF

v_call: TRBV6-1
cdr3_length: 12
d_call: NA
j_call: TRBJ2-5
clone_size: NA
cdr3_nt: TGTGCCAGCAGTTTCCCTCTGGAGACCCAGTACTTC
cdr3_aa: CASSFPLETQYF

v_call: TRBV3-1
cdr3_length: 15
d_call: NA
j_call: TRBJ1-2
clone_size: NA
cdr3_nt: TGTGCCAGCAGCCTACAGGGTGGTGGTTCTTTTGGCTACACCTTC
cdr3_aa: CASSLQGGGSFGYTF

v_call: TRBV27
cdr3_length: 14
d_call: TRBD1
j_call: TRBJ2-7
clone_size: many
cdr3_nt: TGTGCCAGCAGCTACGGGGACAGGGGATACGAGCAGTACTTC
cdr3_aa: CASSYGDRGYEQYF

v_call: TRBV7-9
cdr3_length: 13
d_call: NA
j_call: TRBJ1-1
clone_size: NA
cdr3_nt: TGTGCCAGCAGACCGATGGGTACTGCTGAAGCTTTCTTT
cdr3_aa: CASRPMGTAEAFF

v_call: TRBV11-2
cdr3_length: 14
d_call: NA
j_call: TRBJ1-4
clone_size: NA
cdr3_nt: TGTGCCAGCAGCCCATCGGGGCTGGGGGAAAAACTGTTTTTT
cdr3_aa: CASSPSGLGEKLFF

v_call: TRBV18
cdr3_length: 13
d_call: NA
j_call: TRBJ2-7
clone_size: few
cdr3_nt: TGTGCCAGCTCACCGGCAGGAGCCTACGAGCAGTACTTC
cdr3_aa: CASSPAGAYEQYF